This TCR beta chain was profiled in a study of blood T cell repertoires in COVID-19. In the study overall: Samples taken during acute and convalescent COVID-19 were collected in the United States, Italy and Spain. PBMCs, B-cell-depleted T cells, or T cells were the source of the cDNA or gDNA that made up the material.

Profiled with immunoSEQ multiplex PCR; TCRdb holds only in-frame clones, not every one. The sample has roughly 200,000 clones; 75% to 90% are singletons. The V gene's germline CDR1 is SEHNR and CDR2 FQNEAQ (reference sequence). CDR3 length: 15 amino acids. V lost 1 base, J lost 8 bases, and 12 bases lay in between. The cohort comprised adults aged roughly 18 to 95 years residing in about 25 US areas. Participant reports of clinical history set cohort assignment. The clonotype originates from a woman in her twenties or thirties who had been exposed to COVID-19. The rearrangement joins TRBV7-9 to TRBJ1-6, with unresolved D. The sample was PBMCs or T cells enriched from blood (not recorded which). CDR3 sequence reads: CASSLGEGGYSPLHF. The CDR3 DNA sequence: TGTGCCAGCAGCTTAGGGGAGGGAGGGTATTCACCCCTCCACTTT.